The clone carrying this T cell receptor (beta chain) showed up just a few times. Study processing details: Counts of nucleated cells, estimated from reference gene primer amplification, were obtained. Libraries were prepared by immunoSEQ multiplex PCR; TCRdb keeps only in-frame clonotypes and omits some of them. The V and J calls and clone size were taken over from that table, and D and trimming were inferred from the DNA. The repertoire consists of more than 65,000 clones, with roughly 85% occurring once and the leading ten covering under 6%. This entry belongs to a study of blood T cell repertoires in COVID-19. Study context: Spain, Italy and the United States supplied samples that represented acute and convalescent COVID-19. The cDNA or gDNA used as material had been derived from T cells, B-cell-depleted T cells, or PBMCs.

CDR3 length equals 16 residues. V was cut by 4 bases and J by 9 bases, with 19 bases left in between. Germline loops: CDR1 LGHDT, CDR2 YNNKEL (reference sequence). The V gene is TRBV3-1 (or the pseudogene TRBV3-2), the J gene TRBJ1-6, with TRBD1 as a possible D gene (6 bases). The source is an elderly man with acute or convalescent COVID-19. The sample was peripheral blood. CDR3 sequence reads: CASSPSQGLGGSPLHF. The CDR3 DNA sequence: TGTGCCAGCAGCCCAAGCCAGGGCTTAGGGGGTTCACCCCTCCACTTT.